The 16 T cell receptor beta chains listed next were all sequenced from one sample in a study of neoadjuvant anti-PD-1 for oral cavity cancer. TCRdb keeps only in-frame clones here, not all; method: immunoSEQ multiplex PCR. Among about 79,000 clones, about four fifths were seen once, and the ten largest hold 3% to 4%. The source was PBMCs, collected before nivolumab (anti-PD-1) treatment. These receptors came from a person aged 40 to 85 with oral cavity squamous cell carcinoma.

This clone was picked up a small number of times. V is TRBV30 and J is TRBJ2-7, with D perhaps being TRBD1 or TRBD2 (5 bases each). Trimming removed 2 bases from V and 6 bases from J, with 11 bases in between. The germline gives CDR1 GTSNPN, CDR2 SVGIG (reference sequence). The CDR3 consists of 12 residues. The DNA for the CDR3 is TGTGCCTGGAGTCAACAGGCGGGCGAGCAGTACTTC. This codes for CAWSQQAGEQYF.

This clone came up a few times. The CDR3 DNA sequence: TGTGCCAGTAGTCCCGGGACAGGGAGGCACGAGCAGTACTTC. Its translation is CASSPGTGRHEQYF. The chain employs TRBV19 and TRBJ2-7, with TRBD1 matching 9 bases. The V segment lost 5 bases and the J segment 5 bases; nucleotides outside the gene matches: 7. The CDR3 consists of 14 residues. CDR1 LNHDA and CDR2 SQIVND come from the germline V gene (reference sequence). The whole variable domain, filled in from reference TRBV19 and TRBJ2-7, reads DGGITQSPKYLFRKEGQNVTLSCEQNLNHDAMYWYRQDPGQGLRLIYYSQIVNDFQKGDIAEGYSVSREKKESFPLTVTSAQKNPTAFYLCASSPGTGRHEQYFGPGTRLTVT.

V gene TRBV11-3 combines with J gene TRBJ2-3, with TRBD1 matching 7 bases. The J segment lost 1 base and the V segment lost 5 bases, leaving 3 bases of the junction unmatched. The CDR3 totals 14 residues. Per germline, CDR1 SGHNT and CDR2 YENEEA. CDR3 DNA: TGTGCCAGCAGCCTCGACAGGGGCACAGATACGCAGTATTTT. It codes for CASSLDRGTDTQYF.

The chain carries TRBV7-9 and TRBJ1-2, with 8 bases matching TRBD1. V was pared by 11 bases and J by 2 bases, with 4 bases of the junction left unmatched. Germline V gene sequence: CDR1 SEHNR, CDR2 FQNEAQ (reference sequence). The CDR3 length is 12 residues. This CDR3 is CAHRTGNYGYTF. DNA of the CDR3: TGTGCCCACCGGACAGGGAACTATGGCTACACCTTC.

The chain combines TRBV10-2 with TRBJ2-5; 7 bases agree with TRBD2. The CDR3 has 14 residues. J was trimmed by 5 bases and V by 4 bases; bases with no gene match: 7. Germline CDR1 and CDR2: WSHSY and SAAADI. CDR3 amino acids: CASSAGGGTETQYF. DNA of the CDR3: TGCGCCAGCAGTGCGGGGGGTGGGACGGAGACCCAGTACTTC.

The gene calls are TRBV5-4 and TRBJ2-1; 10 bases align to TRBD1. The trim removed 4 bases at V and 6 bases at J, leaving 7 bases unmatched. CDR1 is SGHNT, CDR2 YYREEE, per germline (reference sequence). The CDR3 is 15 residues long. CDR3: CASSPRDRGINEQFF. In nucleotides, the CDR3 is TGTGCCAGCAGCCCCCGGGACAGGGGCATCAATGAGCAGTTCTTC.

The chain couples TRBV5-1 to TRBJ1-2; D unclear. V was trimmed by 1 base and J by 7 bases, leaving 11 bases between them. The germline V gene encodes CDR1 SGHRS and CDR2 YFSETQ. This CDR3 region has 13 residues. CDR3 amino acids: CASSLWDKGGYTF. As DNA, the CDR3 is TGCGCCAGCAGCTTGTGGGATAAAGGTGGCTACACCTTC.

The chain combines TRBV9 with TRBJ2-7; maybe TRBD1 (6 bases). V was pared by 3 bases and J by 2 bases, with 12 bases between. The length of the CDR3 is 14 residues. Per germline, CDR1 SGDLS and CDR2 YYNGEE. In DNA form, the CDR3 reads TGTGCCAGCAGCGCCCGACAGGCCACCTACGAGCAGTACTTC. Its translation: CASSARQATYEQYF.

The CDR3 coding sequence is TGTGCCAGCAGCCTCGAGGGCTATGGCTACACCTTC. Its translation: CASSLEGYGYTF. The chain combines TRBV5-4 with TRBJ1-2; D not resolved. Germline V gene lookup returns CDR1 SGHNT and CDR2 YYREEE (reference sequence). The CDR3 contains 12 residues. Trimming removed 4 bases at V and 4 bases at J, with 8 bases between. Complete variable domain (other parts from reference TRBV5-4 and TRBJ1-2): ETGVTQSPTHLIKTRGQQVTLRCSSQSGHNTVSWYQQALGQGPQFIFQYYREEENGRGNFPPRFSGLQFPNYSSELNVNALELDDSALYLCASSLEGYGYTFGSGTRLTVV.

This clone was detected only once. This chain joins TRBV27 and TRBJ1-3, with unresolved D. CDR3 length: 14 amino acids. Germline CDR1 MNHEY, CDR2 SMNVEV (reference sequence). V was pared by 0 bases and J by 4 bases, with 7 bases between. CDR3 sequence (DNA): TGTGCCAGCAGTTTATCTGGTCTCGGAAACACCATATATTTT. This gives the protein CASSLSGLGNTIYF.

The CDR3 DNA follows: TGTGCCAGCAGTCCGGGACACCCGAACACTGAAGCTTTCTTT. It codes for CASSPGHPNTEAFF. The gene calls are TRBV6-6 and TRBJ1-1, with D possibly matching TRBD1 (6 bases). The CDR3 totals 14 residues. Germline CDR1 reads MNHNY; CDR2 reads SVGAGI (reference sequence). The ends were cut back, 5 bases at V and 1 base at J, with 11 bases in the middle.

This clone appeared a few times. CDR3 DNA: TGTGCCAGCAGCTCGGCGGGGGGGACGCGCTCCTACGAGCAGTACTTC. Translating gives CASSSAGGTRSYEQYF. The chain combines TRBV7-9 with TRBJ2-7; the match to TRBD2 covers 9 bases. This CDR3 is 16 amino acids long. The V gene's germline CDR1 is SEHNR and CDR2 FQNEAQ (reference sequence). J gave up 0 bases and V 4 bases, and 7 bases lay outside the gene matches.

This chain uses TRBV2 with TRBJ2-3; D is possibly TRBD2 (6 bases). CDR1 is SNHLY, CDR2 FYNNEI, per germline. The CDR3 is 14 amino acids. Trimming removed 10 bases from V and 2 bases from J, with 16 bases in between. The CDR3 region is CAIPVRETTDTQYF. CDR3 DNA: TGTGCCATACCCGTCCGGGAGACCACAGATACGCAGTATTTT.

J is TRBJ1-5 and V is TRBV6-5; D gene uncertain. The length of the CDR3 is 15 residues. Trimming removed 4 bases from V and 4 bases from J, with 14 bases in between. Germline V gene sequence: CDR1 MNHEY, CDR2 SVGAGI. CDR3 bases: TGTGCCAGCAGTTCCAAACAGCGTCCGAATCAGCCCCAGCATTTT. As protein: CASSSKQRPNQPQHF.

The chain is built from TRBV30 and TRBJ1-1; D is possibly TRBD1 (5 bases). Between the trimmed V and J ends, which lost 0 bases and 5 bases, there was a span of 13 bases. CDR1 is GTSNPN, CDR2 SVGIG, per germline (reference sequence). This CDR3 has 14 amino acids. Written as DNA, the CDR3 is TGTGCCTGGAGTGTACTTGACAGAGAAACTGAAGCTTTCTTT. Translating it yields CAWSVLDRETEAFF.

The chain employs TRBV18 and TRBJ1-5; 7 bases are a match to TRBD1. Germline V gene sequence: CDR1 KGHSH, CDR2 LQKENI. The CDR3 spans 15 residues. Trimming took 5 bases from V and 7 from J; bases not matched to a gene: 11. The CDR3 sequence: CASSTATGAGQPQHF. For the CDR3, the DNA is TGTGCCAGCTCAACTGCAACAGGGGCCGGGCAGCCCCAGCATTTT.